What follows is one T cell receptor beta chain and its context. Its target is not known. The sample comes from a study of identical twins. General study results and limits: For zero-insertion analyses, partial confounding could come from invariant MAIT and iNKT cells. Weaker excess twin sharing was seen among beta out-of-frame sequences.

Healthy Caucasians were all of the donors. TCRdb reprocessed the 5' RACE reads with MiXCR, giving one entry per CDR3 protein. The sample lists around 1.7 million distinct CDR3 sequences, more than 30% seen once, with roughly 0.3% in the top ten. Germline CDR1 MNHEY, CDR2 SVGEGT. This CDR3 comprises 13 residues. Trimming left V 2 bases short and J 6 bases short, with 11 bases between. V is TRBV6-2 or TRBV6-3 and J is TRBJ2-7; possibly TRBD1 for D (5 bases). Specimen: cord blood. The TCR originated in a newborn girl in good health. The CDR3 region is CASSYVTAGEQYF. The CDR3 DNA is TGTGCCAGCAGTTACGTGACAGCTGGCGAGCAGTACTTC.